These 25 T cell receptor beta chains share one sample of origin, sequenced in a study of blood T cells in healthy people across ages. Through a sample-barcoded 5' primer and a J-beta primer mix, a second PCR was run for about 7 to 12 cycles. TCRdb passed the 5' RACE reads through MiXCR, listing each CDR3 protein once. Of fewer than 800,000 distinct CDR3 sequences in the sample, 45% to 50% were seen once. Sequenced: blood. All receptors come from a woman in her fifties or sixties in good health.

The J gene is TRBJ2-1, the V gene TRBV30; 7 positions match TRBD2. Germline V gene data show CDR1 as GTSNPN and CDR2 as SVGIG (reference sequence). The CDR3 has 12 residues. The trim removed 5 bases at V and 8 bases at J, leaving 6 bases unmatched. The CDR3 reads CAWGNSGDEQFF. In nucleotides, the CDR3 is TGTGCCTGGGGTAACAGCGGGGATGAGCAGTTCTTC.

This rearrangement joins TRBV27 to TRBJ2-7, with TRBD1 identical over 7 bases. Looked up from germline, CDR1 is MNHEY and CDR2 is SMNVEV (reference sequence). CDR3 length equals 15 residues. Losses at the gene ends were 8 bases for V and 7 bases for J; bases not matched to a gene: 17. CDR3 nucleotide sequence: TGTGCCAGCCGCTCCGCCCGGACAGGCTCCTGGGAGCAGTACTTC. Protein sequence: CASRSARTGSWEQYF.

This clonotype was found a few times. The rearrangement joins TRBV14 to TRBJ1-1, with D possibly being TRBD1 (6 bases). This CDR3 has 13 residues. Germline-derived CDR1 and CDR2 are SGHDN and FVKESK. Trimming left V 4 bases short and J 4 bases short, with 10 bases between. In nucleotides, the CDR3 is TGTGCCAGCAGCCGTGGGACAACCACTGAAGCTTTCTTT. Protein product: CASSRGTTTEAFF.

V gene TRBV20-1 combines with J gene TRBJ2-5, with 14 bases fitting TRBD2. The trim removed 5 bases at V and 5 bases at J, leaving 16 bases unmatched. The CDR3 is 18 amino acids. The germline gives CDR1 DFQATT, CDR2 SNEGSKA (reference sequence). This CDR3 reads CSAPSGTSGSSGRETQYF. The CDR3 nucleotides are TGCAGTGCTCCCTCCGGGACTAGCGGGAGTTCTGGTAGGGAGACCCAGTACTTC.

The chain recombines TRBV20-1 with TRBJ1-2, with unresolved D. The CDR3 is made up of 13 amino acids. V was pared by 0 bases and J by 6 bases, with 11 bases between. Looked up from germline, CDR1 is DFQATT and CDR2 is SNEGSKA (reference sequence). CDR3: CSARDTYGDGYTF. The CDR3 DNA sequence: TGCAGTGCTAGAGATACCTACGGTGATGGCTACACCTTC.

The CDR3 protein is CSANRRGSSYEQYF. The CDR3 bases are TGCAGTGCCAACAGGAGAGGAAGCTCCTACGAGCAGTACTTC. This chain uses TRBV29-1 with TRBJ2-7, with TRBD1 as a possible D gene (5 bases). Germline-derived CDR1 and CDR2 are SQVTM and ANQGSEA. The CDR3 loop spans 14 amino acids.

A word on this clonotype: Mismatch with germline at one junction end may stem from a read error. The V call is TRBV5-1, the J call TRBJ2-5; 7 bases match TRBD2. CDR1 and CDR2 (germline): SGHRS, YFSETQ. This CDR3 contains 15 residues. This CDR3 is CAGSLGPAGKETQYF. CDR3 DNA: TGCGCCGGCAGCTTAGGCCCAGCGGGGAAAGAGACCCAGTACTTC. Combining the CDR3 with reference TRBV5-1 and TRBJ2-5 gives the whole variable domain KAGVTQTPRYLIKTRGQQVTLSCSPISGHRSVSWYQQTPGQGLQFLFEYFSETQRNKGNFPGRFSGRQFSNSRSEMNVSTLELGDSALYLCAGSLGPAGKETQYFGPGTRLLVL.

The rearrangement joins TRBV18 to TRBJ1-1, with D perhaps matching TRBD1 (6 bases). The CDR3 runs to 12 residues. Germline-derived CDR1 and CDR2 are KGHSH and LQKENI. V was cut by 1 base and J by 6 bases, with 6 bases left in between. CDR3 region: CASSPRTAEAFF. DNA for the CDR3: TGTGCCAGCTCACCACGGACAGCTGAAGCTTTCTTT.

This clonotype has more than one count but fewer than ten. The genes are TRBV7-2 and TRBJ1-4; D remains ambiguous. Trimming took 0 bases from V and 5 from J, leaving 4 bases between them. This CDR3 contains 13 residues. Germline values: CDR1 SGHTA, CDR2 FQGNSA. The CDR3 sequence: CASSLAWNEKLFF. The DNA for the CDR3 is TGTGCCAGCAGCTTAGCCTGGAATGAAAAACTGTTTTTT. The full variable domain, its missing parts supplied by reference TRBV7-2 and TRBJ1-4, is GAGVSQSPSNKVTEKGKDVELRCDPISGHTALYWYRQSLGQGLEFLIYFQGNSAPDKSGLPSDRFSAERTGGSVSTLTIQRTQQEDSAVYLCASSLAWNEKLFFGSGTQLSVL.

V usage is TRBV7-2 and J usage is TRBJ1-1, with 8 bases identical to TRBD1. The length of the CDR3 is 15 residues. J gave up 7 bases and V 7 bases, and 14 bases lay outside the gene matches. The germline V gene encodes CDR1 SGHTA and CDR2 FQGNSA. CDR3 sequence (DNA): TGTGCCAGCAACCCCGGACAGGGTATTAGTGGTGAAGCTTTCTTT. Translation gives CASNPGQGISGEAFF.

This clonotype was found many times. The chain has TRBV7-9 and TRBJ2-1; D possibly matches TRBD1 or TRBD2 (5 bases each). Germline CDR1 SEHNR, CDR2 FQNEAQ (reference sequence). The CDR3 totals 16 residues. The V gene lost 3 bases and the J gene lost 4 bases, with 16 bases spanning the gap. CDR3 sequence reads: CASSLLGFGAYNEQFF. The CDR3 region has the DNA TGTGCCAGCAGCTTGTTGGGGTTCGGGGCTTACAATGAGCAGTTCTTC. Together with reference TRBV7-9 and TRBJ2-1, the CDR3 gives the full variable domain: DTGVSQNPRHKITKRGQNVTFRCDPISEHNRLYWYRQTLGQGPEFLTYFQNEAQLEKSRLLSDRFSAERPKGSFSTLEIQRTEQGDSAMYLCASSLLGFGAYNEQFFGPGTRLTVL.

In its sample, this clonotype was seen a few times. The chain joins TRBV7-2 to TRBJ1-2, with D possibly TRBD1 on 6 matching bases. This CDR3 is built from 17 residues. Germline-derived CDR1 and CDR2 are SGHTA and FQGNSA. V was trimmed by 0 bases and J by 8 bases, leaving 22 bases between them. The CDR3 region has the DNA TGTGCCAGCAGCTTAGCGGTCCTCCAGGGGAAGGCAGGGGGCTACACCTTC. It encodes CASSLAVLQGKAGGYTF.

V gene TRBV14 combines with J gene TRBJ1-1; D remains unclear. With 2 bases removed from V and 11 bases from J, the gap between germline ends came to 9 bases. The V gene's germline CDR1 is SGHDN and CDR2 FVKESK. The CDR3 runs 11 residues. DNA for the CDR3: TGTGCCAGCAGCCAATCCGGGTCTGCTTTCTTT. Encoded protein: CASSQSGSAFF.

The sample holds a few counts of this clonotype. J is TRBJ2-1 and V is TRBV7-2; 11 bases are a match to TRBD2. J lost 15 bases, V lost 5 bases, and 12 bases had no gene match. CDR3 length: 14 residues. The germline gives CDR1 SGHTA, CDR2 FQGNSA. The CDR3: CASSPEGLAGSAFF. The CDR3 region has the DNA TGTGCCAGCAGCCCGGAAGGACTAGCGGGTTCGGCGTTCTTC.

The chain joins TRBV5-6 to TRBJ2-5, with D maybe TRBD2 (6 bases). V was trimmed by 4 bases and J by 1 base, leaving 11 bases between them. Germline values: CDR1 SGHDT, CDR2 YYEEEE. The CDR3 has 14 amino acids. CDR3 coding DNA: TGTGCCAGCAGCATGGGAGGTAGCCAAGAGACCCAGTACTTC. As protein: CASSMGGSQETQYF.

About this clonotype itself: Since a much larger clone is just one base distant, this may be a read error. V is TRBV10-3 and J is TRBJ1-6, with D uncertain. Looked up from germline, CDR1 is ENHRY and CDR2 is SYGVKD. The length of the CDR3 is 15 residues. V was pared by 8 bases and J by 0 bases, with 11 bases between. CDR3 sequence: CAIEDGDSYNSPLHF. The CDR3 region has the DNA TGTGCCATCGAGGATGGAGACTCCTATAATTCACCCCTCCACTTT.

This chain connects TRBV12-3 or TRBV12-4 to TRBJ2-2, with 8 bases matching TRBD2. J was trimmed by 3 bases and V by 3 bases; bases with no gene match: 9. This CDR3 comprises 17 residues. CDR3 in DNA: TGTGCCAGCAGTTTCCAGCGGGAGAGACGGGACACCGGGGAGCTGTTTTTT. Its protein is CASSFQRERRDTGELFF.

The CDR3 sequence is CSATKGSGANVLTF. CDR3 nucleotides: TGCAGTGCTACTAAAGGATCTGGGGCCAACGTCCTGACTTTC. The V and J genes are TRBV20-1 and TRBJ2-6; the D is unclear. V gave up 4 bases and J gave up 1 base, with 8 bases separating them. The CDR3 contains 14 residues. Germline V CDR1 and CDR2: DFQATT, SNEGSKA (reference sequence).

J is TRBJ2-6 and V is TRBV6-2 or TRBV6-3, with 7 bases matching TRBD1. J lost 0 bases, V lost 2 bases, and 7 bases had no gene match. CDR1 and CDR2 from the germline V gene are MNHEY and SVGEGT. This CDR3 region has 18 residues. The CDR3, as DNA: TGTGCCAGCAGTTACCCGCGGACAGGTATCTCTGGGGCCAACGTCCTGACTTTC. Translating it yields CASSYPRTGISGANVLTF.

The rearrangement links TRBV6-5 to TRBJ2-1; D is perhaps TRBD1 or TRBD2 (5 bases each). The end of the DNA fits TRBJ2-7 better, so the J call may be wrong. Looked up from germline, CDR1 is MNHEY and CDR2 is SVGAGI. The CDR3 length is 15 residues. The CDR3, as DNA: TGTGCCAGCAGCTTGGCAGGGACCATCTACAATGAGCAGTACTTC. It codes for CASSLAGTIYNEQYF.

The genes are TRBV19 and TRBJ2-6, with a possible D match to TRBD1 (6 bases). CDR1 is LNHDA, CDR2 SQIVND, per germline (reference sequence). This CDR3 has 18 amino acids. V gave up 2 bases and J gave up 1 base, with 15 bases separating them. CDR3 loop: CASSIRTPGASGANVLTF. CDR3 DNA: TGTGCCAGTAGTATAAGAACCCCAGGGGCTTCTGGGGCCAACGTCCTGACTTTC.

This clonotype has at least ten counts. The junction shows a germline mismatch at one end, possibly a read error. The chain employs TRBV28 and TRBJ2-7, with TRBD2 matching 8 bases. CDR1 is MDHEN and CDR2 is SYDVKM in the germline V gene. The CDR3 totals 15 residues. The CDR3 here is CASSLSGRSSYEQYF. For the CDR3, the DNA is TGCGCCAGCAGCTTAAGCGGGAGAAGCTCCTACGAGCAGTACTTC. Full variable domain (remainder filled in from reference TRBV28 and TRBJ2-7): DVKVTQSSRYLVKRTGEKVFLECVQDMDHENMFWYRQDPGLGLRLIYFSYDVKMKEKGDIPEGYSVSREKKERFSLILESASTNQTSMYLCASSLSGRSSYEQYFGPGTRLTVT.

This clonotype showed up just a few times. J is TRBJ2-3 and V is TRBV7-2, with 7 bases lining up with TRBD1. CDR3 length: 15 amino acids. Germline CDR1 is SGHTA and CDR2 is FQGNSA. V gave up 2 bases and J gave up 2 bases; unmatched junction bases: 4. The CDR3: CASSLLGQATDTQYF. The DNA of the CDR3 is TGTGCCAGCAGCTTACTCGGACAGGCCACAGATACGCAGTATTTT.

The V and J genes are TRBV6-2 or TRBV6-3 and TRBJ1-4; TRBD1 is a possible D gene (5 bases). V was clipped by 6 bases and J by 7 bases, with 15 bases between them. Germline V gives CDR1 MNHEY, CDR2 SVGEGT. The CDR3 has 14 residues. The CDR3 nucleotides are TGTGCCAGCAGCTGGGCTCACGGGACTGAAAAACTGTTTTTT. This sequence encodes CASSWAHGTEKLFF.

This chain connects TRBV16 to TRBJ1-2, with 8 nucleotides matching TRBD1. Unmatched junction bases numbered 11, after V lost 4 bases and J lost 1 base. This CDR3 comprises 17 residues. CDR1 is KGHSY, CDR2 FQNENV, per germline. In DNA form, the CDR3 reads TGTGCCAGCAGCCGTCGGGACAGGCTATCCTTTAACTATGGCTACACCTTC. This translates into CASSRRDRLSFNYGYTF.